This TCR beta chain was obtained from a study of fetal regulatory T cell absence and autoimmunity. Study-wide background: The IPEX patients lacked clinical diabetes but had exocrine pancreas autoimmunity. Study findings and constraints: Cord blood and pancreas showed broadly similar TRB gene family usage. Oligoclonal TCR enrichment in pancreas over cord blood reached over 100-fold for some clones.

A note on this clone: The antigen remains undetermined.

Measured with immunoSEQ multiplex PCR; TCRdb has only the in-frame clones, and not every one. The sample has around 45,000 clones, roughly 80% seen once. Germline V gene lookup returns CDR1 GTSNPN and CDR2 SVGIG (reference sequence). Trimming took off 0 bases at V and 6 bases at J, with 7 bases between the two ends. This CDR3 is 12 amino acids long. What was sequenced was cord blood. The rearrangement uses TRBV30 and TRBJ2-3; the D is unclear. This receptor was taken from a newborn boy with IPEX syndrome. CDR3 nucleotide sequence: TGTGCCTGGAGTGTAGTTACGGATACGCAGTATTTT. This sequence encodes CAWSVVTDTQYF.